The 30 T cell receptor beta chains listed next were all sequenced from one sample in a study of response to subunit inactivated influenza vaccine. TCRdb itself ran the RT-PCR reads through MiXCR, one entry per CDR3 protein. This table holds 250,000 to 350,000 distinct CDR3 sequences, around 22% found once. Sequences were derived from PBMCs from blood, sampled less than 22 months after vaccination. These TCRs come from a man between 50 and 70 years old who received an inactivated influenza vaccine.

The V call is TRBV7-3, the J call TRBJ2-1; 9 bases map to TRBD1. J lost 4 bases, V lost 5 bases, and 6 bases had no gene match. Germline CDR1 is SGHTA and CDR2 is FQGTGA. The CDR3 totals 15 residues. This chain's CDR3 is CASSPGTGRYNEQFF. CDR3 coding DNA: TGTGCCAGCAGCCCCGGGACAGGGAGGTACAATGAGCAGTTCTTC.

This clonotype turned up a few times. V is TRBV20-1 and J is TRBJ2-5, with TRBD2 matching over 9 bases. CDR1 DFQATT and CDR2 SNEGSKA come from the germline V gene (reference sequence). V gave up 5 bases and J gave up 3 bases; unmatched junction bases: 13. This CDR3 is built from 16 residues. The CDR3 reads CSAGTGTSLKEETQYF. The CDR3 bases are TGCAGTGCTGGGACCGGGACTAGCCTAAAAGAAGAGACCCAGTACTTC.

This rearrangement joins TRBV20-1 to TRBJ1-2; TRBD1 agrees at 8 bases. The length of the CDR3 is 12 residues. The germline V gene has CDR1 DFQATT and CDR2 SNEGSKA (reference sequence). J lost 2 bases, V lost 5 bases, and 1 base had no gene match. CDR3 protein: CSAGQGNYGYTF. The CDR3 DNA reads as TGCAGTGCTGGACAGGGAAACTATGGCTACACCTTC.

This clonotype occurred many times. The CDR3 sequence: CASSTAVNTEAFF. The CDR3 DNA reads as TGTGCCAGCAGTACGGCGGTCAACACTGAAGCTTTCTTT. This chain joins TRBV12-3 or TRBV12-4 and TRBJ1-1, with D unclear. The length of the CDR3 is 13 residues. Trimming removed 5 bases from V and 2 bases from J, with 9 bases in between.

The CDR3, as DNA: TGTGCCAGCAGCACTAGTCACACCGGGGAGCTGTTTTTT. Amino acid sequence: CASSTSHTGELFF. The chain employs TRBV6-2 or TRBV6-3 and TRBJ2-2; D is perhaps TRBD2 (5 bases). CDR1 MNHEY and CDR2 SVGEGT come from the germline V gene. The CDR3 totals 13 residues. The V end was cut by 6 bases, the J end by 3 bases, with 8 bases between.

The sample holds many counts of this clonotype. V gene TRBV3-1 combines with J gene TRBJ2-7; D remains ambiguous. The V end was cut by 0 bases, the J end by 2 bases, with 8 bases between. The CDR3 runs to 14 residues. CDR1 is LGHDT and CDR2 is YNNKEL in the germline V gene (reference sequence). The CDR3 DNA follows: TGTGCCAGCAGCCAAGAACCCGGAACCTACGAGCAGTACTTC. Translating it yields CASSQEPGTYEQYF.

There are many counts of this clonotype. This chain uses TRBV6-2 or TRBV6-3 with TRBJ2-6; no reliable D call. Germline values: CDR1 MNHEY, CDR2 SVGEGT. The CDR3 runs 15 residues. With 9 bases removed from V and 0 bases from J, the gap between germline ends came to 12 bases. The CDR3 sequence is CASENGFSGANVLTF. The CDR3 DNA follows: TGTGCCAGTGAGAACGGGTTCTCTGGGGCCAACGTCCTGACTTTC.

The sample holds a few counts of this clonotype. This chain uses TRBV3-1 with TRBJ2-5, with TRBD1 matching 10 bases. The V gene end was trimmed by 3 bases and the J gene end by 5 bases; junction bases not matched to a gene: 6. CDR3 length: 15 amino acids. Germline-derived CDR1 and CDR2 are LGHDT and YNNKEL (reference sequence). The CDR3 region has the DNA TGTGCCAGCAGCCAGAGGGACAGGGGCATGGAGACCCAGTACTTC. Protein sequence: CASSQRDRGMETQYF.

This chain joins TRBV12-3 or TRBV12-4 and TRBJ2-5, with 13 bases lining up with TRBD2. J gave up 3 bases and V 6 bases, and 4 bases lay outside the gene matches. This CDR3 has 15 residues. The CDR3 bases are TGTGCCAGCAGCCAAGGACTAGCGGGGGAAGAGACCCAGTACTTC. It codes for CASSQGLAGEETQYF.

This clonotype has just a few counts. The rearrangement links TRBV28 to TRBJ1-1; 8 bases agree with TRBD1. CDR1 and CDR2 (germline): MDHEN, SYDVKM. The CDR3 loop spans 13 amino acids. The V and J ends lost 4 bases and 7 bases, in that order; junction bases with no gene match: 5. The CDR3 sequence is CASSSGQGLEAFF. DNA of the CDR3: TGTGCCAGCAGTTCCGGACAGGGCCTTGAAGCTTTCTTT.

V usage is TRBV27 and J usage is TRBJ2-5; the match to TRBD2 covers 12 bases. The CDR3 covers 16 residues. Germline loops: CDR1 MNHEY, CDR2 SMNVEV (reference sequence). Trimming at V came to 5 bases and at J to 2 bases, leaving 6 bases not matched to a gene. CDR3 nucleotide sequence: TGTGCCAGCAGTCCCTGGACTAGCGGGGTTCAAGAGACCCAGTACTTC. This encodes CASSPWTSGVQETQYF.

The chain recombines TRBV5-6 with TRBJ2-5; 9 bases are shared with TRBD1. Germline CDR1 is SGHDT and CDR2 is YYEEEE. The trim removed 0 bases at V and 5 bases at J, leaving 5 bases unmatched. CDR3 length equals 15 residues. This CDR3 is CASSLVGTGRETQYF. CDR3 in DNA: TGTGCCAGCAGCTTGGTAGGGACAGGGAGGGAGACCCAGTACTTC.

This clonotype showed up just once. A read error is likely, as this CDR3 ends without the conserved phenylalanine or tryptophan. The chain joins TRBV20-1 to TRBJ2-7, with a possible D match to TRBD2 (6 bases). Germline V gene lookup returns CDR1 DFQATT and CDR2 SNEGSKA (reference sequence). Between the trimmed V and J ends, which lost 0 bases and 2 bases, there was a span of 14 bases. This CDR3 has 15 amino acids. The CDR3 nucleotides are TGCAGTGCTAGAGATGTCGCTAGCGCAACCTACGAGCAGTACCTC. This codes for CSARDVASATYEQYL.

In this sample, this clonotype turned up a few times. The rearrangement uses TRBV29-1 and TRBJ1-5; the D is unclear. The CDR3 sequence is 12 residues long. Trimming cost V 6 bases and J 2 bases, with 8 bases left between them. CDR1 is SQVTM, CDR2 ANQGSEA, per germline. The CDR3 loop is CSVREGNQPQHF. Written as DNA, the CDR3 is TGCAGCGTCCGGGAGGGCAATCAGCCCCAGCATTTT.

This clonotype was recorded at least ten times. The chain couples TRBV5-1 to TRBJ2-1; 14 bases map to TRBD2. Germline V CDR1 and CDR2: SGHRS, YFSETQ. The V gene end was trimmed by 2 bases and the J gene end by 4 bases; junction bases not matched to a gene: 5. The CDR3 totals 17 residues. The CDR3 is CASSFMGLAGVYNEQFF. The CDR3 bases are TGCGCCAGCAGCTTTATGGGACTAGCGGGGGTGTACAATGAGCAGTTCTTC.

V is TRBV5-1 and J is TRBJ2-7; 7 nucleotides match TRBD1. The CDR3 contains 15 residues. Unmatched junction bases numbered 8, after V lost 3 bases and J lost 2 bases. Germline V gene data show CDR1 as SGHRS and CDR2 as YFSETQ. The CDR3 loop is CASSSTNRGTYEQYF. CDR3 DNA sequence: TGCGCCAGCAGCTCGACCAACAGGGGAACCTACGAGCAGTACTTC.

This clonotype came up many times. The genes are TRBV9 and TRBJ1-2, with D unresolved. Germline V lookup: CDR1 SGDLS, CDR2 YYNGEE. Trimming shortened V by 0 bases and J by 4 bases, and 13 bases separated the two germline ends. The CDR3 is made up of 15 amino acids. The CDR3 is CASSVAPGSIYGYTF. DNA of the CDR3: TGTGCCAGCAGCGTAGCTCCGGGGAGCATCTATGGCTACACCTTC.

This clonotype came up a few times. The chain is built from TRBV5-1 and TRBJ1-1; D is possibly TRBD1 (5 bases). Germline V gene lookup returns CDR1 SGHRS and CDR2 YFSETQ. Trimming removed 4 bases from V and 5 bases from J, with 15 bases in between. There are 14 residues in the CDR3. DNA for the CDR3: TGCGCCAGCAGCCTGGAGCTGGGGGGTACTGAAGCTTTCTTT. This sequence encodes CASSLELGGTEAFF.

The chain is built from TRBV29-1 and TRBJ1-6; D possibly corresponds to TRBD1 (5 bases). CDR1 is SQVTM, CDR2 ANQGSEA, per germline. V was shortened by 4 bases and J by 9 bases, with 16 bases between the two germline ends. The CDR3 covers 14 residues. The CDR3 coding sequence is TGCAGCGTTGGGGAAGGAGGGACGAGTTCACCCCTCCACTTT. Residues: CSVGEGGTSSPLHF.

This chain uses TRBV5-1 with TRBJ2-3, with 12 bases aligning to TRBD2. In germline, CDR1 is SGHRS, CDR2 YFSETQ. V lost 6 bases and J lost 3; bases outside the gene matches: 8. The CDR3 is made up of 16 amino acids. CDR3 loop: CASMTSGSLTTDTQYF. CDR3 coding DNA: TGCGCCAGCATGACTAGCGGGAGCCTAACGACAGATACGCAGTATTTT.

The chain employs TRBV6-1 and TRBJ1-1, with a tentative D call TRBD1 (5 bases). The CDR3 has 12 residues. In germline, CDR1 is MNHNS, CDR2 SASEGT. V lost 10 bases and J lost 5, with 14 bases in between. Here the CDR3 DNA reads TGTGCCACCGGCTCCAGGGTTACTGAAGCTTTCTTT. Residues: CATGSRVTEAFF.

This clonotype appeared a few times. The V call is TRBV4-3, the J call TRBJ1-4, with TRBD1 matching 11 bases. The junction had 4 bases not matched to a gene; V was cut back by 4 bases and J by 3 bases. The CDR3 is made up of 16 amino acids. The germline gives CDR1 LGHNA, CDR2 YSLEER. CDR3 protein: CASSLLGQGANEKLFF. The CDR3 DNA reads TGCGCCAGCAGCCTCCTGGGACAGGGGGCTAATGAAAAACTGTTTTTT.

V gene TRBV7-6 combines with J gene TRBJ1-2; 9 bases agree with TRBD1. The CDR3 runs 13 residues. Germline CDR1 reads SGHVS; CDR2 reads FNYEAQ. V shed 1 base and J 13 bases; nucleotides not matched to a gene: 7. The chain's CDR3 is CASSLGGQGDFTF. The CDR3 bases are TGTGCCAGCAGCTTAGGGGGACAGGGTGATTTCACCTTC.

This clonotype came up many times. The chain recombines TRBV5-1 with TRBJ1-1, with a weak D call TRBD1 (5 bases). V lost 4 bases, J lost 2 bases, and 12 bases lay in between. Germline CDR1 SGHRS, CDR2 YFSETQ. The CDR3 sequence is 14 residues long. CDR3 loop: CASSGGVSNTEAFF. The DNA for the CDR3 is TGCGCCAGCAGCGGGGGGGTCTCCAACACTGAAGCTTTCTTT. Together with reference TRBV5-1 and TRBJ1-1, the CDR3 gives the full variable domain: KAGVTQTPRYLIKTRGQQVTLSCSPISGHRSVSWYQQTPGQGLQFLFEYFSETQRNKGNFPGRFSGRQFSNSRSEMNVSTLELGDSALYLCASSGGVSNTEAFFGQGTRLTVV.

The chain is built from TRBV28 and TRBJ1-5; 7 bases map to TRBD1. The CDR3 is made up of 14 amino acids. V shed 5 bases and J 3 bases; nucleotides not matched to a gene: 4. Germline values: CDR1 MDHEN, CDR2 SYDVKM. The CDR3 bases are TGTGCCAGCAGTCGGGACAGCTTCAATCAGCCCCAGCATTTT. This gives the protein CASSRDSFNQPQHF.

This clonotype has a handful of counts. The chain joins TRBV12-3 or TRBV12-4 to TRBJ1-1, with 7 bases fitting TRBD1. V gave up 7 bases and J gave up 9 bases; unmatched junction bases: 11. The CDR3 is 13 residues long. The CDR3 DNA reads as TGTGCCAGCACTTCGATGACAGGGACCCAAGCTTTCTTT. Translation gives CASTSMTGTQAFF.

This clonotype was counted a few times. The gene calls are TRBV7-2 and TRBJ2-3; D assignment may be TRBD1 or TRBD2 (5 bases each). V lost 2 bases to trimming and J lost 0 bases, with 12 bases between them. The CDR3 runs to 16 residues. Germline values: CDR1 SGHTA, CDR2 FQGNSA. The CDR3 protein is CASSLFGGPSTDTQYF. DNA for the CDR3: TGTGCCAGCAGCTTATTTGGGGGACCCAGCACAGATACGCAGTATTTT.

This clonotype showed up many times. The chain has TRBV4-2 and TRBJ1-2; D not certain. Trimming took off 3 bases at V and 1 base at J, with 6 bases between the two ends. Germline loops: CDR1 LGHNA, CDR2 YNFKEQ. The CDR3 covers 13 residues. The CDR3 region is CASSHENNYGYTF. In nucleotides, the CDR3 is TGTGCCAGCAGCCACGAGAATAACTATGGCTACACCTTC.

To note about this clonotype: At one end the junction does not follow the germline gene, possibly because of a read error. The V gene is TRBV7-9, the J gene TRBJ2-5; D is tentatively TRBD1 or TRBD2 (5 bases each). Germline V gene data show CDR1 as SEHNR and CDR2 as FQNEAQ (reference sequence). This CDR3 is 9 amino acids long. The CDR3 reads CASNPGTHF. In nucleotides, the CDR3 is TGTGCCAGCAATCCTGGGACGCACTTC.

The chain is built from TRBV5-6 and TRBJ2-2; 9 positions agree with TRBD2. After removal of 1 base from V and 5 bases from J, the junction contained 6 bases not matched to a gene. The CDR3 contains 16 residues. Germline CDR1 SGHDT, CDR2 YYEEEE. The CDR3 here is CASSLPREGRTGELFF. The CDR3 coding sequence is TGTGCCAGCAGCTTGCCGCGGGAGGGCCGAACCGGGGAGCTGTTTTTT.